The present T cell receptor (beta chain) was sequenced within a study of post-analysis software for immune sequencing data. About the research overall: Relapsing-remitting, secondary progressive and progressive-relapsing multiple sclerosis were all included among the disease courses. Study-wide results and caveats: Included in a set of five TRBV segments more frequent in patients than controls were TRBV5-6, TRBV5-1 and TRBV20-1. Controls had significantly higher normalized Chao1 diversity than multiple sclerosis patients.

This clonotype was seen a handful of times. The antigen is undetermined. CDR1 and CDR2 from the germline V gene are SGHTA and FQGNSA. This CDR3 spans 16 amino acids. Trimming cost V 1 base and J 4 bases; bases outside gene matches: 7. Tagging with unique molecular identifiers was a feature of the TCR beta cDNA libraries. Each sample of roughly 0.95 to 10 million input T cells yielded 500,000 or so cDNA molecules, so each molecule approximated one T cell. MiXCR, run by TCRdb on the PCR reads, gives a single entry per CDR3 protein. Here the sample spans roughly 170,000 distinct CDR3 sequences, around 30% being singletons.

This TCR derives from a girl aged 5-17 years with multiple sclerosis. The source material was blood. The chain recombines TRBV7-2 with TRBJ2-7, with 10 positions matching TRBD2. DNA of the CDR3: TGTGCCAGCAGCTTAGGATTAGCGGGAGGTCCATACGAGCAGTACTTC. This sequence encodes CASSLGLAGGPYEQYF. Using reference TRBV7-2 and TRBJ2-7 for the parts outside the CDR3, the full variable domain is GAGVSQSPSNKVTEKGKDVELRCDPISGHTALYWYRQSLGQGLEFLIYFQGNSAPDKSGLPSDRFSAERTGGSVSTLTIQRTQQEDSAVYLCASSLGLAGGPYEQYFGPGTRLTVT.